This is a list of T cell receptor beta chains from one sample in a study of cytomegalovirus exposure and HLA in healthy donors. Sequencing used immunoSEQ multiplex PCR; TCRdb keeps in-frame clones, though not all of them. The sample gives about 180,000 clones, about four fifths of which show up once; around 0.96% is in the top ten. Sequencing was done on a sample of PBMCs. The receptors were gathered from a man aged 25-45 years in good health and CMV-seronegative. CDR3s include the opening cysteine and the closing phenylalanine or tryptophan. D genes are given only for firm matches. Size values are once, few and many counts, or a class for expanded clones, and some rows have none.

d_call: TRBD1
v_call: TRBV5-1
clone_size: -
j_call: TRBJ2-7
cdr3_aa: CASSLDGQGYEQYF
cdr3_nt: TGCGCCAGCAGCTTGGACGGACAGGGGTACGAGCAGTACTTC

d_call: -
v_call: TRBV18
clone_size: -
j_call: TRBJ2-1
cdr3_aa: CASSPRGAPLEQFF
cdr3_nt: TGTGCCAGCTCACCACGCGGCGCTCCCTTAGAGCAGTTCTTC

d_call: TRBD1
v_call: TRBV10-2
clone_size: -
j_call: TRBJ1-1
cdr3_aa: CASSEDGTGETEAFF
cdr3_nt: TGCGCCAGCAGTGAAGATGGGACAGGGGAGACTGAAGCTTTCTTT

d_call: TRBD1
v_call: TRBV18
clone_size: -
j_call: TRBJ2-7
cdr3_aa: CASSPTGPPYEQYF
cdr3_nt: TGTGCCAGCTCACCGACAGGGCCCCCCTACGAGCAGTACTTC

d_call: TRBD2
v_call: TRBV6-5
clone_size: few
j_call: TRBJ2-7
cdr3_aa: CASSYTSGSYEQYF
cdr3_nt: TGTGCCAGCAGTTACACTAGCGGGAGCTACGAGCAGTACTTC

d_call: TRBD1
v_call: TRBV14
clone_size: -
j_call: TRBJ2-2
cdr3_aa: CASSLRTGANTGELFF
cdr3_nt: TGTGCCAGCAGCCTTAGGACAGGGGCGAACACCGGGGAGCTGTTTTTT

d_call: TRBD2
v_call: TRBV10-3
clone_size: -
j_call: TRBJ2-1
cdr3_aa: CAISASFAGESYNEQFF
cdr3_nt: TGTGCCATCAGTGCGTCTTTCGCGGGAGAGTCCTACAATGAGCAGTTCTTC

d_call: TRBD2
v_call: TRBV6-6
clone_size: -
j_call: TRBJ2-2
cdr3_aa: CASSPRGGSLNGELFF
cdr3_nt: TGTGCCAGCAGTCCACGGGGGGGCAGCTTAAACGGGGAGCTGTTTTTT

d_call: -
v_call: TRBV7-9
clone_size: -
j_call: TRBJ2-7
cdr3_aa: CASSPQGSPRYEQYF
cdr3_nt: TGTGCCAGCAGCCCCCAGGGCTCCCCAAGGTACGAGCAGTACTTC

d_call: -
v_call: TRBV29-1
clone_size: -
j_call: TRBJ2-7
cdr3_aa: CSVAQGQTEQYF
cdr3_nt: TGCAGCGTGGCCCAGGGGCAGACCGAGCAATACTTC

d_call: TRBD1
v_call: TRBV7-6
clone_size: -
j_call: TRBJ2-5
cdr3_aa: CASSFPRRDRGRETQYF
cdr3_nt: TGTGCCAGCAGTTTCCCCCGCCGGGACAGGGGGCGGGAGACCCAGTACTTC

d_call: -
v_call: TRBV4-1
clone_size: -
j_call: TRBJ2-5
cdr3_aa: CASSLFAGEETQYF
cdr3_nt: TGCGCCAGCAGCCTCTTCGCAGGGGAAGAGACCCAGTACTTC

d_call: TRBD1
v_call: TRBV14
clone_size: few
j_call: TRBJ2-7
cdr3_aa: CASSPRYPADRRNTYEQYF
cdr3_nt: TGTGCCAGCAGCCCCCGGTACCCCGCGGACAGGCGCAACACCTACGAGCAGTACTTC

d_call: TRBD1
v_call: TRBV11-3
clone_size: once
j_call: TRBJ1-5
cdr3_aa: CASSFIANGTVHQPQHF
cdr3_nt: TGTGCCAGCAGCTTCATAGCGAACGGGACAGTCCATCAGCCCCAGCATTTT

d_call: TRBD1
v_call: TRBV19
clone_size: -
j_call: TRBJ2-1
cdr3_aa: CASSTLGQGAEYNEQFF
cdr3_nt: TGTGCCAGTAGTACGTTAGGACAGGGGGCGGAATACAATGAGCAGTTCTTC

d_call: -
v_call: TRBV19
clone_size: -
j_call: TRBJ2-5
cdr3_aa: CASSTTGSGETQYF
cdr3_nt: TGTGCCAGTAGCACCACAGGGTCTGGTGAGACCCAGTACTTC

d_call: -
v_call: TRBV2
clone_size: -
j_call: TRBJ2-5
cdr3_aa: CASSIKPAGQQETQYF
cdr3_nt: TGTGCCAGCAGTATTAAGCCGGCGGGACAGCAAGAGACCCAGTACTTC

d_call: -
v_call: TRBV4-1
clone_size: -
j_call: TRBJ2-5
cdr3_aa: CASSQDGRATGETQYF
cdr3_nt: TGCGCCAGCAGCCAAGATGGTCGCGCGACTGGGGAGACCCAGTACTTC

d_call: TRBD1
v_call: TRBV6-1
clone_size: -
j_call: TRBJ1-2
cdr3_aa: CASSLTGTYGYTF
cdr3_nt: TGTGCCAGCAGCTTGACAGGGACCTATGGCTACACCTTC

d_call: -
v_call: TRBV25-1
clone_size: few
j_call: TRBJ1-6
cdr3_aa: CATSNWQGGSPLHF
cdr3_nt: TGTGCCACATCAAATTGGCAGGGAGGTTCACCCCTCCACTTT